The entry below describes one T cell receptor (beta chain). Authors of the study amplified TCR beta CDR3 regions from RNA transcripts. In the first-round RT-PCR of the TCR CDR3, the HTBI primer set was used. TCRdb re-analysed the multiplex PCR reads in MiXCR, keeping a single row per CDR3 protein. The sample lists tens of thousands of distinct CDR3 sequences; about 50% were seen once. Blood was sampled at initial diagnosis of hyperthyroidism, prior to onset of any ophthalmopathy symptoms. This specimen belongs to a study of T cells in Graves' hyperthyroidism and ophthalmopathy. Across the study: The blood sample was taken at first diagnosis, before treatment began.

CDR3 length: 14 residues. Trimming removed 2 bases from V and 8 bases from J, with 12 bases in between. Germline V gives CDR1 SNHLY, CDR2 FYNNEI. The sample consisted of blood. The TCR comes from a woman aged 50 to 60 with Graves' hyperthyroidism that later progressed to Graves' ophthalmopathy. The V call is TRBV2, the J call TRBJ1-4; D is possibly TRBD1 (6 bases). The CDR3 reads CASSEWGAGEKLFF. The DNA for the CDR3 is TGTGCCAGCAGTGAATGGGGGGCGGGGGAAAAACTGTTTTTT.